Below are 32 T cell receptor beta chains sequenced from a single sample in a study of cytomegalovirus exposure and HLA in healthy donors. The PCR was carried out with 60 Vbeta primers and 13 Jbeta primers. Using immunoSEQ multiplex PCR, the repertoire was profiled, and TCRdb retains in-frame clones only, with some absent. In all, the sample yields about 210,000 clones. The sequencing sample was made of PBMCs. These receptors were obtained from a woman in her 30s in good health and CMV-seropositive.

This CDR3 is CASSKGQDERGYTF. CDR3 nucleotide sequence: TGTGCCAGTAGTAAAGGACAGGATGAACGCGGCTACACCTTC. V is TRBV19 and J is TRBJ1-2; 7 bases match TRBD1. CDR3 length equals 14 residues. CDR1 is LNHDA, CDR2 SQIVND, per germline (reference sequence). The V and J ends lost 4 bases and 8 bases, in that order; junction bases with no gene match: 10.

This rearrangement joins TRBV4-3 to TRBJ2-2, with D possibly matching TRBD2 (6 bases). The CDR3 runs 18 residues. Germline V CDR1 and CDR2: LGHNA, YSLEER. Trimming pared 0 bases from V and 0 bases from J, leaving 14 bases between. CDR3 region: CASSQDPGAEANTGELFF. Here the CDR3 DNA reads TGCGCCAGCAGCCAAGACCCGGGAGCGGAGGCGAACACCGGGGAGCTGTTTTTT.

The rearrangement joins TRBV7-2 to TRBJ1-1; the D gene is possibly TRBD1 (5 bases). CDR3 size: 16 residues. CDR1 is SGHTA and CDR2 is FQGNSA in the germline V gene. V lost 5 bases and J lost 3, with 19 bases in between. For the CDR3, the DNA is TGTGCCAGCAGCCCCATGATGTTTGCGGGGGACACTGAAGCTTTCTTT. Translation gives CASSPMMFAGDTEAFF. Full variable domain (missing parts from reference TRBV7-2 and TRBJ1-1): GAGVSQSPSNKVTEKGKDVELRCDPISGHTALYWYRQSLGQGLEFLIYFQGNSAPDKSGLPSDRFSAERTGGSVSTLTIQRTQQEDSAVYLCASSPMMFAGDTEAFFGQGTRLTVV.

CDR3 region: CASMMGTGKNYGYTF. The CDR3, as DNA: TGTGCCAGTATGATGGGGACAGGGAAGAACTATGGCTACACCTTC. This chain connects TRBV6-1 to TRBJ1-2, with 9 bases that match TRBD1. V shed 9 bases and J 2 bases; nucleotides not matched to a gene: 10. In germline, CDR1 is MNHNS, CDR2 SASEGT. The CDR3 runs 15 residues.

This sequence joins TRBV13 and TRBJ2-5, with D possibly matching TRBD1 (5 bases). Germline assignment: CDR1 PRHDT and CDR2 FYEKMQ (reference sequence). V shed 5 bases and J shed 5 bases, with 12 bases lying between them. The CDR3 is made up of 13 amino acids. CDR3 loop: CASSPLGRETQYF. The CDR3 DNA reads TGTGCCAGCAGCCCCCTGGGGCGGGAGACCCAGTACTTC.

Concerning this clone itself: Other DNA variants within this sample encode the same CDR3. The V call is TRBV18, the J call TRBJ1-1; D ambiguous. Trimming took 6 bases from V and 0 from J, leaving 8 bases between them. The CDR3 is made up of 13 amino acids. From germline, CDR1 is KGHSH and CDR2 LQKENI. The CDR3 DNA is TGTGCCAGCTCCCCGGGGATGAACACTGAAGCTTTCTTT. It codes for CASSPGMNTEAFF.

The rearrangement joins TRBV5-4 to TRBJ2-5; possible D gene TRBD2, 6 bases. CDR3 length: 14 amino acids. Germline CDR1 is SGHNT and CDR2 is YYREEE (reference sequence). Trimming took 3 bases from V and 2 from J, leaving 11 bases between them. The CDR3 spells CASSSGLEQETQYF. In nucleotides, the CDR3 is TGTGCCAGCAGCTCGGGACTGGAGCAAGAGACCCAGTACTTC.

This chain links TRBV5-6 with TRBJ2-5, with 8 bases fitting TRBD1. CDR3 length equals 15 residues. CDR1 is SGHDT, CDR2 YYEEEE, per germline. After removal of 1 base from V and 5 bases from J, the junction contained 7 bases not matched to a gene. The CDR3 protein is CASSLPGTGGETQYF. The CDR3 DNA reads as TGTGCCAGCAGCTTGCCCGGGACAGGCGGGGAGACCCAGTACTTC. Complete variable domain (other parts from reference TRBV5-6 and TRBJ2-5): DAGVTQSPTHLIKTRGQQVTLRCSPKSGHDTVSWYQQALGQGPQFIFQYYEEEERQRGNFPDRFSGHQFPNYSSELNVNALLLGDSALYLCASSLPGTGGETQYFGPGTRLLVL.

The chain employs TRBV30 and TRBJ2-1, with a possible D match to TRBD1 (6 bases). This CDR3 is 15 amino acids long. Between the trimmed V and J ends, which lost 4 bases and 5 bases, there was a span of 18 bases. Per the germline V gene, CDR1 is GTSNPN and CDR2 is SVGIG (reference sequence). CDR3 residues: CAWTSLGARNNEQFF. As DNA, the CDR3 is TGTGCCTGGACCTCCCTGGGGGCGCGAAACAATGAGCAGTTCTTC.

This chain uses TRBV6-5 with TRBJ2-7; D may be TRBD2 (6 bases). V lost 0 bases, J lost 5 bases, and 11 bases lay in between. The germline CDR1 and CDR2 sequences are MNHEY and SVGAGI. The CDR3 is 14 residues long. CDR3 region: CASSYSLLANEQYF. The CDR3 nucleotides read TGTGCCAGCAGTTACTCCCTTCTAGCGAACGAGCAGTACTTC.

The CDR3 spells CASSLVQGSNTGELFF. CDR3 in DNA: TGTGCCAGCAGCTTGGTCCAGGGCTCGAACACCGGGGAGCTGTTTTTT. The gene calls are TRBV5-4 and TRBJ2-2, with D perhaps matching TRBD1 (5 bases). Germline CDR1 SGHNT, CDR2 YYREEE (reference sequence). This CDR3 has 16 residues. Trimming removed 0 bases from V and 0 bases from J, with 9 bases in between. Using reference TRBV5-4 and TRBJ2-2 for the parts outside the CDR3, the full variable domain is ETGVTQSPTHLIKTRGQQVTLRCSSQSGHNTVSWYQQALGQGPQFIFQYYREEENGRGNFPPRFSGLQFPNYSSELNVNALELDDSALYLCASSLVQGSNTGELFFGEGSRLTVL.

A word on this clone: A read error may account for a junction end that differs from germline. This chain connects TRBV7-2 to TRBJ2-1; 9 positions match TRBD2. The CDR3 length is 15 residues. Germline V CDR1 and CDR2: SGHTA, FQGNSA. As DNA, the CDR3 is TGTGCCAGCAGCCTAGCCGGGCTAGCGGGATTTGAGCAGTTCTTC. It codes for CASSLAGLAGFEQFF.

The CDR3 nucleotides are TGTGCCAGTAGTCCCGGGAGGAGGAACGAGCAGTACTTC. Protein sequence: CASSPGRRNEQYF. The chain carries TRBV19 and TRBJ2-7, with 7 bases that match TRBD2. In germline, CDR1 is LNHDA, CDR2 SQIVND (reference sequence). J gave up 5 bases and V 5 bases, and 6 bases lay outside the gene matches. The CDR3 contains 13 residues.

This chain uses TRBV19 with TRBJ1-5; D is uncertain. The CDR3 sequence is 15 residues long. Trimming shortened V by 6 bases and J by 2 bases, and 14 bases separated the two germline ends. Per germline, CDR1 LNHDA and CDR2 SQIVND (reference sequence). The chain's CDR3 is CASRRRKEGNQPQHF. CDR3 DNA sequence: TGTGCCAGTAGAAGGAGAAAGGAGGGCAATCAGCCCCAGCATTTT.

The chain carries TRBV5-4 and TRBJ1-5; D is possibly TRBD1 (6 bases). V shed 2 bases and J shed 6 bases, with 15 bases lying between them. In germline, CDR1 is SGHNT, CDR2 YYREEE (reference sequence). This CDR3 has 15 residues. CDR3 protein: CASSFDPGHAQPQHF. The DNA for the CDR3 is TGTGCCAGCAGCTTCGACCCGGGACATGCTCAGCCCCAGCATTTT.

CDR3 DNA sequence: TGCGCCAGCAGCCAAGAACCTAGCCCCTACGAGCAGTACTTC. Its protein product is CASSQEPSPYEQYF. The rearrangement uses TRBV4-1 and TRBJ2-7, with D perhaps TRBD2 (5 bases). The CDR3 sequence is 14 residues long. The V gene's germline CDR1 is MGHRA and CDR2 YSYEKL. The V end lost 0 bases, the J end lost 2 bases, and 8 bases lay between the germline ends.

This chain connects TRBV5-1 to TRBJ2-7; 8 nucleotides match TRBD1. This CDR3 comprises 14 residues. Losses at the gene ends were 4 bases for V and 3 bases for J; bases not matched to a gene: 6. Germline CDR1 and CDR2: SGHRS and YFSETQ. The CDR3: CASSGTGGGYEQYF. CDR3 DNA: TGCGCCAGCAGCGGGACAGGAGGCGGCTACGAGCAGTACTTC. The whole variable domain, filled in from reference TRBV5-1 and TRBJ2-7, reads KAGVTQTPRYLIKTRGQQVTLSCSPISGHRSVSWYQQTPGQGLQFLFEYFSETQRNKGNFPGRFSGRQFSNSRSEMNVSTLELGDSALYLCASSGTGGGYEQYFGPGTRLTVT.

The chain recombines TRBV6-6 with TRBJ1-5; tentatively, D is TRBD1 (6 bases). Trimming shortened V by 6 bases and J by 1 base, and 16 bases separated the two germline ends. The CDR3 length is 16 residues. Per germline, CDR1 MNHNY and CDR2 SVGAGI (reference sequence). CDR3 sequence reads: CASSRTDRMSNQPQHF. CDR3 in DNA: TGTGCCAGCAGCCGGACCGACAGGATGAGCAATCAGCCCCAGCATTTT.

CDR3 sequence: CASSQDRDRGPDGELFF. In DNA form, the CDR3 reads TGCGCCAGCAGCCAAGATAGGGACAGGGGGCCTGACGGGGAGCTGTTTTTT. The chain combines TRBV4-3 with TRBJ2-2; the match to TRBD1 covers 12 bases. Looked up from germline, CDR1 is LGHNA and CDR2 is YSLEER. The CDR3 totals 17 residues. Losses at the gene ends were 0 bases for V and 7 bases for J; bases not matched to a gene: 6.

CDR3 coding DNA: TGTGCCAGCAGTTTATACAGGGACCCCCTCAACTACAATGAGCAGTTCTTC. Protein: CASSLYRDPLNYNEQFF. This sequence joins TRBV27 and TRBJ2-1; tentatively, D is TRBD1 (6 bases). The CDR3 sequence is 17 residues long. Germline CDR1 reads MNHEY; CDR2 reads SMNVEV (reference sequence). V was cut by 1 base and J by 3 bases, with 16 bases left in between.

The chain employs TRBV18 and TRBJ1-5; 7 bases fit TRBD1. The CDR3 length is 15 residues. The V gene end was trimmed by 2 bases and the J gene end by 11 bases; junction bases not matched to a gene: 12. Germline V gene lookup returns CDR1 KGHSH and CDR2 LQKENI. The CDR3 region is CASSPVGQDQVSQHF. The CDR3 DNA reads as TGTGCCAGCTCACCAGTTGGACAGGACCAGGTTTCCCAGCATTTT.

V usage is TRBV27 and J usage is TRBJ1-1, with a weak D call TRBD1 (5 bases). The CDR3 is made up of 14 amino acids. Trimming took 0 bases from V and 1 from J, leaving 6 bases between them. The germline gives CDR1 MNHEY, CDR2 SMNVEV (reference sequence). CDR3: CASSLSGQNTEAFF. CDR3 coding DNA: TGTGCCAGCAGTTTATCCGGACAGAACACTGAAGCTTTCTTT.

The chain has TRBV28 and TRBJ2-1, with 9 bases aligning to TRBD1. CDR3 length: 15 residues. Germline V gene lookup returns CDR1 MDHEN and CDR2 SYDVKM. Losses at the gene ends were 3 bases for V and 6 bases for J; bases not matched to a gene: 6. The CDR3 here is CASSLRTGALNEQFF. CDR3 sequence (DNA): TGTGCCAGCAGTTTGCGGACAGGGGCTCTCAATGAGCAGTTCTTC.

The V gene is TRBV2, the J gene TRBJ2-3; D possibly corresponds to TRBD1 (6 bases). V was shortened by 4 bases and J by 2 bases, with 13 bases between the two germline ends. Germline V gene lookup returns CDR1 SNHLY and CDR2 FYNNEI. The CDR3 consists of 15 residues. The CDR3 here is CASSVQGYTTDTQYF. The DNA for the CDR3 is TGTGCCAGCAGTGTACAGGGATACACCACAGATACGCAGTATTTT.

This chain joins TRBV4-3 and TRBJ2-6, with D tentatively TRBD2 (6 bases). There are 20 residues in the CDR3. CDR1 LGHNA and CDR2 YSLEER come from the germline V gene. V lost 1 base to trimming and J lost 0 bases, with 19 bases between them. The CDR3 protein is CASSQVGPGLLNSGANVLTF. In DNA, the CDR3 is TGCGCCAGCAGCCAAGTGGGTCCGGGACTCTTAAACTCTGGGGCCAACGTCCTGACTTTC.

V usage is TRBV30 and J usage is TRBJ2-7, with TRBD2 identical over 7 bases. The CDR3 runs to 12 residues. With V trimmed by 4 bases and J by 1 base, 1 base remained unmatched. Germline V gene lookup returns CDR1 GTSNPN and CDR2 SVGIG (reference sequence). CDR3 sequence (DNA): TGTGCCTGGACTAGCGGTTCCTACGAGCAGTACTTC. Protein product: CAWTSGSYEQYF.

The rearrangement links TRBV11-2 to TRBJ1-1; 7 bases match TRBD1. V gave up 4 bases and J gave up 10 bases; unmatched junction bases: 6. Germline CDR1 is SGHAT and CDR2 is FQNNGV. There are 12 residues in the CDR3. This CDR3 reads CASSYEGAGAFF. CDR3 nucleotides: TGTGCCAGCAGCTACGAGGGGGCTGGAGCTTTCTTT.

The chain has TRBV5-6 and TRBJ1-3; D is unclear. Germline V gene sequence: CDR1 SGHDT, CDR2 YYEEEE. The germline V and J ends were trimmed by 0 bases and 2 bases, with 9 bases remaining between them. The CDR3 has 15 amino acids. The CDR3 reads CASSLGIAPGNTIYF. DNA of the CDR3: TGTGCCAGCAGCTTGGGCATAGCTCCTGGAAACACCATATATTTT.

The CDR3 protein is CASRGPAEGSYNEQFF. The CDR3, as DNA: TGTGCCAGTAGAGGGCCAGCGGAAGGCTCCTACAATGAGCAGTTCTTC. This chain links TRBV19 with TRBJ2-1; the D gene is possibly TRBD2 (5 bases). Germline V gene data show CDR1 as LNHDA and CDR2 as SQIVND (reference sequence). V was trimmed by 6 bases and J by 0 bases, leaving 15 bases between them. This CDR3 spans 16 amino acids.

The chain is built from TRBV2 and TRBJ2-5; 8 bases line up with TRBD1. The CDR3 length is 15 residues. The junction had 7 bases not matched to a gene; V was cut back by 4 bases and J by 3 bases. The germline gives CDR1 SNHLY, CDR2 FYNNEI. CDR3 bases: TGTGCCAGCAGTGCCTCGACAGGGGAGGAAGAGACCCAGTACTTC. The encoded protein is CASSASTGEEETQYF.

Comments on this clone: The germline gene is not matched at one end of the junction; a read error may be the cause. The same CDR3 also results from other DNA sequences found in this sample. V gene TRBV23-1 combines with J gene TRBJ1-4; D is ambiguous. TRBV23-1 is marked as an open reading frame, function uncertain. The CDR3 has 16 amino acids. The DNA for the CDR3 is TGCGCCAGCAGTCAGGATGGGCCAGAACTTAATGAAAAACTGTTTTTC. Protein sequence: CASSQDGPELNEKLFF.

The V gene is TRBV19, the J gene TRBJ1-5; D unclear. CDR1 is LNHDA and CDR2 is SQIVND in the germline V gene (reference sequence). The length of the CDR3 is 14 residues. With 5 bases removed from V and 6 bases from J, the gap between germline ends came to 14 bases. CDR3 residues: CASSSGLVSQPQHF. The DNA of the CDR3 is TGTGCCAGTAGTTCGGGGTTAGTAAGTCAGCCCCAGCATTTT.